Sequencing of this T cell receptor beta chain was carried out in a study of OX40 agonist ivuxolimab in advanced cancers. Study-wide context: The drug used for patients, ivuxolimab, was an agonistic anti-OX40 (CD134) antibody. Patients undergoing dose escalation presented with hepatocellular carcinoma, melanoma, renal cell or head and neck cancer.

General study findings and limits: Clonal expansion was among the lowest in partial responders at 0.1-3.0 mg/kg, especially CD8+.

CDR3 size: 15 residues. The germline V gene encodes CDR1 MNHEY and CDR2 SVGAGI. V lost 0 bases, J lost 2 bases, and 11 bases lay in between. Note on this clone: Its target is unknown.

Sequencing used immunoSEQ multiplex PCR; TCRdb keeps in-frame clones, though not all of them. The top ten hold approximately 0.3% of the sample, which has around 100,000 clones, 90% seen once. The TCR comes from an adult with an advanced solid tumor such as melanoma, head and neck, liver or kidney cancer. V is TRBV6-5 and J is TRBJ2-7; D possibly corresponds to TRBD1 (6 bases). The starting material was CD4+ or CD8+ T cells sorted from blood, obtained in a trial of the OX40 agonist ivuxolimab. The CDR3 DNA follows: TGTGCCAGCAGTTACTCGCCAGGGGCGGCCTACGAGCAGTACTTC. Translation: CASSYSPGAAYEQYF.